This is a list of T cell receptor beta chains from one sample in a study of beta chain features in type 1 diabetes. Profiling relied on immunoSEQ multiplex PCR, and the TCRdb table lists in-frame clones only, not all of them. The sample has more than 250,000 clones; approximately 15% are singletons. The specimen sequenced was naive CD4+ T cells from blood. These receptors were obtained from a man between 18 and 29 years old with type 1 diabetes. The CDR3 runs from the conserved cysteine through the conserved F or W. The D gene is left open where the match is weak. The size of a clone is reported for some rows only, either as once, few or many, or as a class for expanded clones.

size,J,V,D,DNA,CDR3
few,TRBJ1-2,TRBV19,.,TGTGCCAGTAGTCAAGTCAGTATAAACTATGGCTACACCTTC,CASSQVSINYGYTF
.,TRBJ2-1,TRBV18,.,TGTGCCAGCTCACCGCAAGGGACTTCCTACAATGAGCAGTTCTTC,CASSPQGTSYNEQFF
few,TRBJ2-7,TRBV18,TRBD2,TGTGCCAGCTCCCCTACCGGGACTAGCGGGAGGGCCGGCGAGCAGTACTTC,CASSPTGTSGRAGEQYF
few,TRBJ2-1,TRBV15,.,TGTGCCACCAGCAGTTGGAGCTCCTACAATGAGCAGTTCTTC,CATSSWSSYNEQFF
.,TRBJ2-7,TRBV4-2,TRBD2,TGTGCCAGCAGCCACTTAGCCACTAGCGCACCCTACGAGCAGTACTTC,CASSHLATSAPYEQYF
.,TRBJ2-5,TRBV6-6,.,TGTGCCAGCAGTTTCAGAGGGGAGACCCAGTACTTC,CASSFRGETQYF
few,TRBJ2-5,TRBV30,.,TGTGCCTTGAATATGGGGGGTCGGCAAGAGACCCAGTACTTC,CALNMGGRQETQYF
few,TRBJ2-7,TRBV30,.,TGTGCCTGGAGCGGCGGGAATCATAAGTTTTTC,CAWSGGNHKFF
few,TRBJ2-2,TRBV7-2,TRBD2,TGTGCCAGCAGCCCTTACGGAGCGGGGACCGGGGAGCTGTTTTTT,CASSPYGAGTGELFF
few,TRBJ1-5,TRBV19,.,TGTGCCAGTAGTGTCCCAGGGAACGGTCAGCCCCAGCATTTT,CASSVPGNGQPQHF
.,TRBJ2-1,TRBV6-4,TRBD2,TGTGCCAGCAGTGACTCGGGTCTAGCGGATTACAATGAGCAGTTCTTC,CASSDSGLADYNEQFF
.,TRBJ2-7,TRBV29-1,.,TGCAGCGTTGGACCGACAGGTACCTACGAGCAGTACTTC,CSVGPTGTYEQYF
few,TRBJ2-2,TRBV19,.,TGTGCCAGTAGTCCCCAACCCGGCAGCGCGAACACCGGGGAGCTGTTTTTT,CASSPQPGSANTGELFF
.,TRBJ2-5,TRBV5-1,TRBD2,TGCGCCAGCAGCTTCGGACTAGCGGGAGGATCGGGCGAGACCCAGTACTTC,CASSFGLAGGSGETQYF
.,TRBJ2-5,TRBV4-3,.,TGCGCCAGCAGCCAAGATCTTAAAGAGACCCAGTACTTC,CASSQDLKETQYF
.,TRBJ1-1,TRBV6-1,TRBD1,TGTGCCAGCAGCCTTGGACAGGGTGAAGCTTTCTTT,CASSLGQGEAFF
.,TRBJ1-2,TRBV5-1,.,TGCGCCAGCAGCGGCGAGGCTTATGGCTACACCTTC,CASSGEAYGYTF
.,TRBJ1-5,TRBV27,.,TGTGCCAGCAGTCCCCAAGCCACCGGGACACCCCTCAATCAGCCCCAGCATTTT,CASSPQATGTPLNQPQHF
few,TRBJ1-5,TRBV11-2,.,TGTGCCAGCAGCTTAGAGATCGCCGGCAAGGGGCAGCCCCAGCATTTT,CASSLEIAGKGQPQHF
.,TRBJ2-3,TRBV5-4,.,TGTGCCAGCAGCTTGGGCCAGAACACAGATACGCAGTATTTT,CASSLGQNTDTQYF
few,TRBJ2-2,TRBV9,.,TGTGCCAGCAGCGTCCGGGTCTCGAACACCGGGGAGCTGTTTTTT,CASSVRVSNTGELFF
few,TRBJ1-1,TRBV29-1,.,TGCAGCGTCGGAGGGAGGTTGAACACTGAAGCTTTCTTT,CSVGGRLNTEAFF
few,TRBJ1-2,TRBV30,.,TGTGCCTGGAGTCCTGGGGGGTGGCTCTATGGCTACACCTTC,CAWSPGGWLYGYTF
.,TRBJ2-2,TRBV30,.,TGTGCCTGGAGTCGCGGGTCCGACACCGGGGAGCTGTTTTTT,CAWSRGSDTGELFF
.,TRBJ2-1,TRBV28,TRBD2,TGTGCCAGCAGTTCACCTAGCGGGAGGGCCTACAATGAGCAGTTCTTC,CASSSPSGRAYNEQFF
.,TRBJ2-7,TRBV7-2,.,TGTGCCAGCAGCTTAGGCAGGGGCTCCTACGAGCAGTACTTC,CASSLGRGSYEQYF
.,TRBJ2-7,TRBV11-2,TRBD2,TGTGCCAGCAGCCCTAGCGGGGTCTTGGCGGGCGAGCAGTACTTC,CASSPSGVLAGEQYF
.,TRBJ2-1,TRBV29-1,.,TGCAGCGTTTCGGGGGTCGATGAGCAGTTCTTC,CSVSGVDEQFF
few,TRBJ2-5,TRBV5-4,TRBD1,TGTGCCAGCAGCTTGCTGGGACAGGGAGAGACCCAGTACTTC,CASSLLGQGETQYF
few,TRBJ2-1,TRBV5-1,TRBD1,TGCGCCAGCAGCTTGGTGGGGACAGGTACCTACAATGAGCAGTTCTTC,CASSLVGTGTYNEQFF
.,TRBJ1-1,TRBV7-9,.,TGTGCCAGCAGCTCCCAGGGAAACACTGAAGCTTTCTTT,CASSSQGNTEAFF
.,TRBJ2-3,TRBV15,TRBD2,TGTGCCACCAGCGAGCGGGGGGGGACAGATACGCAGTATTTT,CATSERGGTDTQYF
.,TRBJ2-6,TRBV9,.,TGTGCCAGCAGCGCCGGGACACCCATCTCTGGGGCCAACGTCCTGACTTTC,CASSAGTPISGANVLTF
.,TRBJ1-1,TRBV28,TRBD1,TGTGCCAGCAGCGGCGGACAGGGTCTGTGGGCTTTCTTT,CASSGGQGLWAFF
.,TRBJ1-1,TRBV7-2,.,TGTGCCAGCAGCTTATCGAGGGACACTGAAGCTTTCTTT,CASSLSRDTEAFF
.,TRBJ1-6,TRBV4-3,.,TGCGCCAGCAGCCAAGATCGGGGGGGTTTTTATAATTCACCCCTCCACTTT,CASSQDRGGFYNSPLHF
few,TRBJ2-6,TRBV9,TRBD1,TGTGCCAGCAGCGTAACAGGGGGATCTGGGGCCAACGTCCTGACTTTC,CASSVTGGSGANVLTF
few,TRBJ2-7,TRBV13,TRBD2,TGTGCCAGCAGCCTCAGCCGGGGGGACCGCGAGCAGTACTTC,CASSLSRGDREQYF
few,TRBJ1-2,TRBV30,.,TGTGCCTGGAGTCCGACATCTAACTATGGCTACACCTTC,CAWSPTSNYGYTF
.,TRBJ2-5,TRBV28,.,TGTGCCAGCAGTTTAGGCAGGGTTGAGACCCAGTACTTC,CASSLGRVETQYF
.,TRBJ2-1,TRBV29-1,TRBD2,TGCAGCGTTGAAGATCACGGGCCTAGCGGGCATGGATATGAGCAGTTCTTC,CSVEDHGPSGHGYEQFF
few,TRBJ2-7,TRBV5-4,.,TGTGCCAGCAGCTTGGGTGGAGTTCCCTACGAGCAGTACTTC,CASSLGGVPYEQYF
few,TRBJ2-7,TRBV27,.,TGTGCCAGCAGTTCAACTCAGGGGTCCGAGCAGTACTTC,CASSSTQGSEQYF
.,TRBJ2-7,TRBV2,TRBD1,TGTGCCAGTACCCGGGACAGGGTCTACGAGCAGTACTTC,CASTRDRVYEQYF
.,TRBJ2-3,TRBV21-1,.,TGTGCCAGCAGCAAACCCGACAGGCCTGAGGATACGCAGTATTTT,CASSKPDRPEDTQYF
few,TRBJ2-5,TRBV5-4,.,TGTGCCAGCACCCCGGTATCGGGGGAGACCCAGTACTTC,CASTPVSGETQYF
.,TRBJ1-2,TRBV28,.,TGTGCCAGCAGTCCCCCGGGAGGGCTTGGCTACACCTTC,CASSPPGGLGYTF
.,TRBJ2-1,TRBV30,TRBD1,TGTGCCTGGAGTGGGGGACAGTACAATGAGCAGTTCTTC,CAWSGGQYNEQFF
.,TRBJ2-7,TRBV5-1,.,TGCGCCAGCAGCCTGGAACGGGGGGAGCAGTACTTC,CASSLERGEQYF
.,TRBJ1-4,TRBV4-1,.,TGCGCCAGCAGCCAAGCCCCAGGGCTTACAACTAATGAAAAACTGTTTTTT,CASSQAPGLTTNEKLFF
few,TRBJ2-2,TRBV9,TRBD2,TGTGCCAGCGGCCCGTACGGGAGGGCAGACACCGGGGAGCTGTTTTTT,CASGPYGRADTGELFF
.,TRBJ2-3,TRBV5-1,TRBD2,TGCGCCAGCAGCTTGCTAGCGGGGAGCACAGATACGCAGTATTTT,CASSLLAGSTDTQYF